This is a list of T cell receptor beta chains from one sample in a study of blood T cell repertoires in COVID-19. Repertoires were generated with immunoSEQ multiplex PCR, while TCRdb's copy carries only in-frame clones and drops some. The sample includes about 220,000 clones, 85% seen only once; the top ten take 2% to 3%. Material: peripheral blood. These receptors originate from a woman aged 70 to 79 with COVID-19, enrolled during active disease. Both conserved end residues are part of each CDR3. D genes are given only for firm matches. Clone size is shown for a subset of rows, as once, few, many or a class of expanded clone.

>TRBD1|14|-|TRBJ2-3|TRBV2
TGTGCCAGCCAAGGGGGCGTTAGCACAGATACGCAGTATTTT
CASQGGVSTDTQYF
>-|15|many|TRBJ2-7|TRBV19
TGTGCCAGTAAGGGTAACAGGGCCACCTCCTACGAGCAGTACTTC
CASKGNRATSYEQYF
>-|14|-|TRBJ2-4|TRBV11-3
TGTGCCAGCAGCTTAGATTCAGGGAAAAACATTCAGTACTTC
CASSLDSGKNIQYF
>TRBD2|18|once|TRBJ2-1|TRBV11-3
TGTGCCAGCAGCTTAGGGGTCGGGTCTAGCGGGAGGACCCATGAGCAGTTCTTC
CASSLGVGSSGRTHEQFF
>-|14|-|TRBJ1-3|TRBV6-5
TGTGCCAGCAGAGACAGGCTCTTTGGAAACACCATATATTTT
CASRDRLFGNTIYF
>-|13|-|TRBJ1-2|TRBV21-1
TGTGCCAGCCGAGACAGGCCTAACTATGGCTACACCTTC
CASRDRPNYGYTF
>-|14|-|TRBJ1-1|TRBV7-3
TGTGCCAGCAGCTTATCAGGGGCGTCCACTGAAGCTTTCTTT
CASSLSGASTEAFF
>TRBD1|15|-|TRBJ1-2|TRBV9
TGTGCCAGCAGCGCCTGGGACAGGAGTAACTATGGCTACACCTTC
CASSAWDRSNYGYTF
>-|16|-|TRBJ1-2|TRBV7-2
TGTGCCAGCAGCTCGACGCCCGGACAAGCTAACTATGGCTACACCTTC
CASSSTPGQANYGYTF
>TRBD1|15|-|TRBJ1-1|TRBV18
TGTGCCAGCTCACCTACAGGGGTTGAAGGCTCTGAAGCTTTCTTT
CASSPTGVEGSEAFF
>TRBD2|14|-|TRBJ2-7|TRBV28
TGTGCCAGCAGTTTAAACGGGAGGGCTTACGAGCAGTACTTC
CASSLNGRAYEQYF
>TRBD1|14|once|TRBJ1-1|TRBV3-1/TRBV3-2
TGTGCCAGCAGCCAGCTAACAGGGGGCCATGAAGCTTTCTTT
CASSQLTGGHEAFF
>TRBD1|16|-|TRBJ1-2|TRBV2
TGTGCCAAGGGGTCCGGGACAGAAATCCCTCTGGAAGGCTACACCTTC
CAKGSGTEIPLEGYTF
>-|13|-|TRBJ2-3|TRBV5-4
TGTGCCAGCAGCTTGGACTTTTCAGATACGCAGTATTTT
CASSLDFSDTQYF
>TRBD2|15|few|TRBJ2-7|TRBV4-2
TGTGCCAGCAGCCAAGGGAGGACTAGCGGTTACGAGCAGTACTTC
CASSQGRTSGYEQYF